A single sample is the source of the 8 T cell receptor beta chains below, sequenced in a study of cytomegalovirus exposure and HLA in healthy donors. The PCR ran on 60 Vbeta and 13 Jbeta primers. This table comes from immunoSEQ multiplex PCR, and its TCRdb copy is limited to in-frame clones, with some not included. The data hold about 200,000 clones, with over 65% observed a single time. The sequenced sample consisted of PBMCs. Receptors originate from a woman between 25 and 40 years old in good health and CMV-seronegative.

The CDR3 region is CSVGEVYGYTF. In nucleotides, the CDR3 is TGCAGCGTTGGGGAGGTCTATGGCTACACCTTC. The chain recombines TRBV29-1 with TRBJ1-2; D is unresolved. Between the trimmed V and J ends, which lost 4 bases and 4 bases, there was a span of 7 bases. Germline CDR1 reads SQVTM; CDR2 reads ANQGSEA. CDR3 length: 11 residues. The whole variable domain, filled in from reference TRBV29-1 and TRBJ1-2, reads SAVISQKPSRDICQRGTSLTIQCQVDSQVTMMFWYRQQPGQSLTLIATANQGSEATYESGFVIDKFPISRPNLTFSTLTVSNMSPEDSSIYLCSVGEVYGYTFGSGTRLTVV.

In the case of this clone: Compared with germline, one end of the junction differs, possibly owing to a read error. The chain joins TRBV28 to TRBJ2-1; 10 bases agree with TRBD1. CDR1 MDHEN and CDR2 SYDVKM come from the germline V gene. The CDR3 is 18 amino acids. As DNA, the CDR3 is TGTGCCAGCAGCCTACGGAAAAGACAGGGGGCGCCCTATAATGAGCAGTTCTTC. It translates to CASSLRKRQGAPYNEQFF.

The chain uses TRBV28 and TRBJ2-1; 10 bases match TRBD2. V dropped 1 base and J dropped 0; count of bases not matched to a gene: 0. The germline V gene encodes CDR1 MDHEN and CDR2 SYDVKM. The length of the CDR3 is 16 residues. The CDR3 coding sequence is TGTGCCAGCAGTTTATCTAGCGGGAGCTCCTACAATGAGCAGTTCTTC. It yields the protein CASSLSSGSSYNEQFF.

The chain uses TRBV6-5 and TRBJ1-1; D remains ambiguous. Germline values: CDR1 MNHEY, CDR2 SVGAGI. V lost 0 bases and J lost 0, with 11 bases in between. The CDR3 is made up of 16 amino acids. The CDR3 region has the DNA TGTGCCAGCAGTTACTCCACAGCGGGCTTGAACACTGAAGCTTTCTTT. Residues: CASSYSTAGLNTEAFF.

The gene calls are TRBV4-1 and TRBJ2-3; 9 bases align to TRBD2. The J segment lost 1 base and the V segment lost 3 bases, leaving 5 bases of the junction unmatched. This CDR3 comprises 16 residues. Per germline, CDR1 MGHRA and CDR2 YSYEKL. The CDR3 region has the DNA TGCGCCAGCAGCCAGGTAGCGGGAGCTCGCACAGATACGCAGTATTTT. It specifies CASSQVAGARTDTQYF.

In nucleotides, the CDR3 is TGTGCCAGCAGTTTGTCACGCGGCCGCAATGAGCAGTTCTTC. This encodes CASSLSRGRNEQFF. V usage is TRBV27 and J usage is TRBJ2-1; D ambiguous. CDR3 length equals 14 residues. Germline V gives CDR1 MNHEY, CDR2 SMNVEV (reference sequence). The germline V and J ends were trimmed by 3 bases and 6 bases, with 12 bases remaining between them.

The chain combines TRBV7-6 with TRBJ2-7; the match to TRBD2 covers 10 bases. This CDR3 comprises 15 residues. V trimming: 5 bases; J trimming: 3 bases; junction bases outside the gene matches: 7. Germline assignment: CDR1 SGHVS and CDR2 FNYEAQ. For the CDR3, the DNA is TGTGCCAGCAGCCATAGCGGGGGGCGTTACTACGAGCAGTACTTC. Amino acids: CASSHSGGRYYEQYF.

This clone occurred once. The genes are TRBV19 and TRBJ1-1; TRBD1 matches 7 bases. The CDR3 sequence is 15 residues long. V lost 2 bases to trimming and J lost 0 bases; unmatched junction nucleotides: 3. Germline lookup yields CDR1 LNHDA and CDR2 SQIVND (reference sequence). The CDR3 is CASSIIGQVNTEAFF. For the CDR3, the DNA is TGTGCCAGTAGTATAATTGGACAGGTGAACACTGAAGCTTTCTTT. The full variable domain, with the rest looked up from reference TRBV19 and TRBJ1-1, is DGGITQSPKYLFRKEGQNVTLSCEQNLNHDAMYWYRQDPGQGLRLIYYSQIVNDFQKGDIAEGYSVSREKKESFPLTVTSAQKNPTAFYLCASSIIGQVNTEAFFGQGTRLTVV.